A selection of T cell receptor beta chains follows, all from one sample in a study of cytomegalovirus exposure and HLA in healthy donors. The protocol was immunoSEQ multiplex PCR, while the TCRdb copy is restricted to in-frame clones and leaves out a portion. The sample contains fewer than 250,000 clones, roughly 80% of which appear only once. Input material: PBMCs. All receptors derive from a man aged 25-40 years in good health and CMV-seronegative. The CDR3 runs from the conserved cysteine through the conserved F or W. D genes are given only for firm matches. The size field is filled for only some rows; it gives once, few, many or a size class.

d_gene: NA
abundance: few
v_gene: TRBV6-1
j_gene: TRBJ1-4
CDR3aa: CATKRTTNEKLFF
CDR3nt: TGTGCCACCAAGCGGACGACTAATGAAAAACTGTTTTTT

d_gene: NA
abundance: NA
v_gene: TRBV19
j_gene: TRBJ2-3
CDR3aa: CASSIARGAPTDTQYF
CDR3nt: TGTGCCAGTAGTATAGCGCGGGGCGCGCCCACAGATACGCAGTATTTT

d_gene: TRBD1
abundance: NA
v_gene: TRBV11-2
j_gene: TRBJ2-5
CDR3aa: CASILTGGAETQYF
CDR3nt: TGTGCCAGCATCCTGACAGGGGGCGCGGAGACCCAGTACTTC

d_gene: NA
abundance: once
v_gene: TRBV28
j_gene: TRBJ1-6
CDR3aa: CASRRQGRANSPLHF
CDR3nt: TGTGCCAGCAGACGGCAAGGGAGGGCTAATTCACCCCTCCACTTT

d_gene: TRBD1
abundance: NA
v_gene: TRBV11-2
j_gene: TRBJ1-1
CDR3aa: CASTPDRTLNTEAFF
CDR3nt: TGTGCCAGCACCCCGGACAGGACCTTGAACACTGAAGCTTTCTTT

d_gene: NA
abundance: NA
v_gene: TRBV19
j_gene: TRBJ2-5
CDR3aa: CASSIAPTQETQYF
CDR3nt: TGTGCCAGTAGTATCGCACCTACCCAAGAGACCCAGTACTTC

d_gene: NA
abundance: many
v_gene: TRBV6-6
j_gene: TRBJ1-1
CDR3aa: CASSSGWNEAFF
CDR3nt: TGTGCCAGCAGCTCCGGGTGGAATGAAGCTTTCTTT

d_gene: NA
abundance: NA
v_gene: TRBV28
j_gene: TRBJ2-7
CDR3aa: CVSSPGQFYEQYF
CDR3nt: TGTGTCAGCAGTCCCGGACAGTTCTACGAGCAGTACTTC

d_gene: NA
abundance: NA
v_gene: TRBV19
j_gene: TRBJ2-3
CDR3aa: CASSMLWEDTQYF
CDR3nt: TGTGCCAGTAGTATGCTGTGGGAGGATACGCAGTATTTT

d_gene: TRBD1
abundance: NA
v_gene: TRBV9
j_gene: TRBJ2-1
CDR3aa: CASSSGTGSYNEQFF
CDR3nt: TGTGCCAGCAGCTCCGGGACAGGGTCCTACAATGAGCAGTTCTTC

d_gene: NA
abundance: NA
v_gene: TRBV2
j_gene: TRBJ1-1
CDR3aa: CASGDRNTEAFF
CDR3nt: TGTGCCAGCGGAGACAGGAACACTGAAGCTTTCTTT

d_gene: TRBD1
abundance: NA
v_gene: TRBV9
j_gene: TRBJ1-2
CDR3aa: CASSSGTGDGYTF
CDR3nt: TGTGCCAGCAGCTCCGGGACAGGGGATGGCTACACCTTC

d_gene: NA
abundance: NA
v_gene: TRBV7-9
j_gene: TRBJ2-5
CDR3aa: CASSLALGGRKNQETQYF
CDR3nt: TGTGCCAGCAGCTTAGCGCTCGGGGGGCGCAAGAATCAAGAGACCCAGTACTTC

d_gene: NA
abundance: NA
v_gene: TRBV5-1
j_gene: TRBJ2-1
CDR3aa: CASSLGLPRDEQFF
CDR3nt: TGCGCCAGCAGCTTGGGCCTACCGCGAGATGAGCAGTTCTTC

d_gene: NA
abundance: NA
v_gene: TRBV10-3
j_gene: TRBJ1-2
CDR3aa: CAIRAARANYGYTF
CDR3nt: TGTGCCATCAGGGCAGCGAGAGCTAACTATGGCTACACCTTC

d_gene: NA
abundance: NA
v_gene: TRBV5-4
j_gene: TRBJ1-1
CDR3aa: CASSLQGGAEAFF
CDR3nt: TGTGCCAGCAGCTTGCAGGGTGGGGCTGAAGCTTTCTTT

d_gene: TRBD1
abundance: NA
v_gene: TRBV23-1
j_gene: TRBJ2-7
CDR3aa: CASSQPPEQGGEQYF
CDR3nt: TGCGCCAGCAGTCAACCTCCAGAACAGGGGGGCGAGCAGTACTTC

d_gene: TRBD2
abundance: once
v_gene: TRBV9
j_gene: TRBJ2-3
CDR3aa: CASSVGGLAGGLRSGDTQYF
CDR3nt: TGTGCCAGCAGCGTAGGGGGACTAGCGGGGGGGCTGAGGTCTGGGGATACGCAGTATTTT

d_gene: NA
abundance: NA
v_gene: TRBV9
j_gene: TRBJ2-3
CDR3aa: CASSRRGLDTQYF
CDR3nt: TGTGCCAGCAGCCGTAGGGGCTTGGATACGCAGTATTTT

d_gene: TRBD1
abundance: few
v_gene: TRBV5-4
j_gene: TRBJ1-1
CDR3aa: CASSSGTVLVMNTEAFF
CDR3nt: TGTGCCAGCAGCTCGGGGACAGTTCTCGTCATGAACACTGAAGCTTTCTTT

d_gene: NA
abundance: NA
v_gene: TRBV15
j_gene: TRBJ1-5
CDR3aa: CATSREGAGQPQHF
CDR3nt: TGTGCCACCAGCAGAGAAGGGGCAGGTCAGCCCCAGCATTTT

d_gene: NA
abundance: NA
v_gene: TRBV5-1
j_gene: TRBJ1-1
CDR3aa: CASSVPGAMNTEAFF
CDR3nt: TGCGCCAGCAGCGTCCCAGGGGCCATGAACACTGAAGCTTTCTTT

d_gene: TRBD2
abundance: NA
v_gene: TRBV15
j_gene: TRBJ2-1
CDR3aa: CATSREGLAGGPYNEQFF
CDR3nt: TGTGCCACCAGCAGAGAGGGGCTAGCGGGGGGACCCTACAATGAGCAGTTCTTC

d_gene: TRBD2
abundance: once
v_gene: TRBV11-2
j_gene: TRBJ2-7
CDR3aa: CASSAAGGLAAEQYF
CDR3nt: TGTGCCAGCAGCGCCGCCGGGGGACTAGCGGCTGAGCAGTACTTC

d_gene: NA
abundance: NA
v_gene: TRBV2
j_gene: TRBJ2-3
CDR3aa: CASSEDNTDTQYF
CDR3nt: TGTGCCAGCAGTGAAGACAACACAGATACGCAGTATTTT

d_gene: TRBD1
abundance: NA
v_gene: TRBV6-6
j_gene: TRBJ1-4
CDR3aa: CASRIPTGPDEKLFF
CDR3nt: TGTGCCAGCAGGATTCCGACAGGGCCGGATGAAAAACTGTTTTTT

d_gene: NA
abundance: once
v_gene: TRBV5-4
j_gene: TRBJ2-3
CDR3aa: CASSLSFPDTQYF
CDR3nt: TGTGCCAGCAGCTTATCTTTCCCAGATACGCAGTATTTT

d_gene: NA
abundance: NA
v_gene: TRBV27
j_gene: TRBJ2-7
CDR3aa: CASSLTGRPSRSYF
CDR3nt: TGTGCCAGCAGTTTAACAGGGCGCCCCTCCCGATCGTACTTC

d_gene: TRBD1
abundance: once
v_gene: TRBV4-3
j_gene: TRBJ2-7
CDR3aa: CASSPRDRADYEQYF
CDR3nt: TGCGCCAGCAGCCCCCGGGACAGGGCTGACTACGAGCAGTACTTC

d_gene: NA
abundance: NA
v_gene: TRBV6-1
j_gene: TRBJ2-7
CDR3aa: CAGSEVFDSDSYEQYF
CDR3nt: TGTGCCGGCAGTGAAGTCTTTGACAGTGACTCCTACGAGCAGTACTTC